This T cell receptor (beta chain) derives from a study of blood T cell repertoires in COVID-19. Across the study: Italy, Spain and the United States were the sources of the convalescent and acute COVID-19 samples. PBMCs, B-cell-depleted T cells, or T cells provided the cDNA or gDNA that made up the material.

Original processing methods: The assay estimated nucleated cells by amplifying reference gene primers. Here immunoSEQ multiplex PCR was the method, and the copy in TCRdb shows in-frame clones only, minus some. That table furnishes V, J and clone size, whereas the DNA furnished D and trimming. Among about 170,000 clones listed, 84% were seen once. The ends were cut back, 0 bases at V and 7 bases at J, with 13 bases in the middle. CDR1 and CDR2 (germline): LNHNV, YYDKDF (reference sequence). This CDR3 has 15 amino acids. The chain uses TRBV15 and TRBJ1-5, with D possibly matching TRBD1 (5 bases). Sequenced material: peripheral blood. The receptor's source is a man in his forties who had recovered from COVID-19. DNA of the CDR3: TGTGCCACCAGCAGAGATGCCGACAGCCCCCAGCCCCAGCATTTT. The encoded protein is CATSRDADSPQPQHF.